The rows below give T cell receptor beta chains drawn from one sample of a study of blood T cells in healthy people across ages. TCRdb reprocessed the 5' RACE reads with MiXCR, giving one entry per CDR3 protein. Of approximately 580,000 distinct CDR3 sequences in the sample, around 24% were seen once. These data also featured in a second study, about T cells of mothers and their children.

Sequenced input: blood. Receptor source: a boy younger than 18 in good health. Each CDR3 is given with its conserved first and last residue. Each record gives: clone size, D gene, V gene, J gene, CDR3 protein, CDR3 DNA. D genes are given only for firm matches. The size field is filled for only some rows; it gives once, few, many or a size class.

clone size: NA; D gene: NA; V gene: TRBV29-1; J gene: TRBJ2-7; CDR3 protein: CSVLGQPEQYF; CDR3 DNA: TGCAGCGTTCTCGGACAGCCCGAGCAGTACTTC
clone size: NA; D gene: NA; V gene: TRBV11-2; J gene: TRBJ2-3; CDR3 protein: CASSLVESSTDTQYF; CDR3 DNA: TGTGCCAGCAGCTTAGTTGAATCTAGCACAGATACGCAGTATTTT
clone size: few; D gene: NA; V gene: TRBV3-1; J gene: TRBJ2-1; CDR3 protein: CASSQPDPRVMYNEQFF; CDR3 DNA: TGTGCCAGCAGCCAACCCGATCCCAGGGTCATGTACAATGAGCAGTTCTTC
clone size: few; D gene: NA; V gene: TRBV19; J gene: TRBJ1-2; CDR3 protein: CASSPTTGIGYGYTF; CDR3 DNA: TGTGCCAGTAGTCCCACCACTGGAATCGGCTATGGCTACACCTTC
clone size: NA; D gene: NA; V gene: TRBV9; J gene: TRBJ2-4; CDR3 protein: CASSAGSHLAKNIQYF; CDR3 DNA: TGTGCCAGCAGCGCAGGGAGTCACCTAGCCAAAAACATTCAGTACTTC
clone size: NA; D gene: TRBD2; V gene: TRBV6-5; J gene: TRBJ2-7; CDR3 protein: CASSYSKLAETYEQYF; CDR3 DNA: TGTGCCAGCAGTTACTCGAAACTAGCGGAAACCTACGAGCAGTACTTC
clone size: few; D gene: NA; V gene: TRBV20-1; J gene: TRBJ2-7; CDR3 protein: CSASQGLAYEQYF; CDR3 DNA: TGCAGTGCTAGCCAGGGACTCGCCTACGAGCAGTACTTC
clone size: few; D gene: TRBD2; V gene: TRBV29-1; J gene: TRBJ2-1; CDR3 protein: CSVAPGRGDYNEQFF; CDR3 DNA: TGCAGCGTGGCACCTGGGCGGGGGGACTACAATGAGCAGTTCTTC
clone size: NA; D gene: TRBD2; V gene: TRBV7-9; J gene: TRBJ2-1; CDR3 protein: CASIRTRTYNEQFF; CDR3 DNA: TGTGCCAGCATCCGGACTAGAACATACAATGAGCAGTTCTTC
clone size: NA; D gene: NA; V gene: TRBV7-7; J gene: TRBJ2-2; CDR3 protein: CASSLETGRNGELFF; CDR3 DNA: TGTGCTAGCAGCTTGGAGACAGGTCGAAACGGGGAGCTGTTTTTT
clone size: NA; D gene: NA; V gene: TRBV6-1; J gene: TRBJ2-1; CDR3 protein: CATVPRGAYNEQFF; CDR3 DNA: TGTGCCACCGTACCCAGGGGGGCGTACAATGAGCAGTTCTTC
clone size: NA; D gene: NA; V gene: TRBV20-1; J gene: TRBJ2-7; CDR3 protein: CSAPQMSMEYF; CDR3 DNA: TGCAGTGCTCCACAAATGTCGATGGAGTACTTC
clone size: few; D gene: NA; V gene: TRBV2; J gene: TRBJ1-2; CDR3 protein: CASSEGLGEDGYTF; CDR3 DNA: TGTGCCAGCAGTGAAGGTCTAGGGGAAGATGGCTACACCTTC
clone size: NA; D gene: TRBD2; V gene: TRBV20-1; J gene: TRBJ2-2; CDR3 protein: CSARDPERGTGELFF; CDR3 DNA: TGCAGTGCTAGAGATCCGGAGCGGGGCACCGGGGAGCTGTTTTTT
clone size: NA; D gene: NA; V gene: TRBV7-2; J gene: TRBJ2-7; CDR3 protein: CASSLASYYEQYF; CDR3 DNA: TGTGCCAGCAGCTTAGCGTCGTATTACGAGCAGTACTTC
clone size: few; D gene: TRBD1; V gene: TRBV28; J gene: TRBJ2-7; CDR3 protein: CASSNSGTGVYEQYF; CDR3 DNA: TGTGCCAGCAGCAACTCCGGGACAGGGGTCTACGAGCAGTACTTC